Shown below are 12 T cell receptor beta chains from a single sample sequenced in a study of blood T cell repertoires in COVID-19. The protocol was immunoSEQ multiplex PCR, while the TCRdb copy is restricted to in-frame clones and leaves out a portion. The sample includes 30,000 to 40,000 clones, roughly 84% of them seen just once. Sample: peripheral blood. These receptors all come from a man aged 55-75 years with COVID-19, enrolled during active disease.

This clone was observed once. This rearrangement joins TRBV30 to TRBJ1-1; D uncertain. Germline-derived CDR1 and CDR2 are GTSNPN and SVGIG (reference sequence). V shed 5 bases and J shed 0 bases, with 10 bases lying between them. The CDR3 has 13 amino acids. The CDR3 spells CAWRRAMNTEAFF. CDR3 nucleotide sequence: TGTGCCTGGCGGAGAGCCATGAACACTGAAGCTTTCTTT.

V is TRBV7-8 and J is TRBJ2-3; D gene ambiguous. V was cut by 1 base and J by 0 bases, with 20 bases left in between. In germline, CDR1 is SGHVS, CDR2 FQNEAQ. This CDR3 comprises 19 residues. The CDR3 loop is CASSLGRGHQISSTDTQYF. The DNA for the CDR3 is TGTGCCAGCAGCTTAGGTCGAGGTCACCAAATTTCTAGCACAGATACGCAGTATTTT. Variable domain in full (rest from reference TRBV7-8 and TRBJ2-3): GAGVSQSPRYKVAKRGQDVALRCDPISGHVSLFWYQQALGQGPEFLTYFQNEAQLDKSGLPSDRFFAERPEGSVSTLKIQRTQQEDSAVYLCASSLGRGHQISSTDTQYFGPGTRLTVL.

The J gene is TRBJ1-5, the V gene TRBV5-1; 10 nucleotides agree with TRBD1. The CDR3 is made up of 15 amino acids. Losses at the gene ends were 0 bases for V and 6 bases for J; bases not matched to a gene: 3. CDR1 is SGHRS and CDR2 is YFSETQ in the germline V gene. CDR3 in amino acids: CASSLVGDRGQPQHF. The CDR3 nucleotides read TGCGCCAGCAGCTTGGTCGGGGACAGGGGTCAGCCCCAGCATTTT. The complete variable domain, with remaining parts taken from reference TRBV5-1 and TRBJ1-5, reads KAGVTQTPRYLIKTRGQQVTLSCSPISGHRSVSWYQQTPGQGLQFLFEYFSETQRNKGNFPGRFSGRQFSNSRSEMNVSTLELGDSALYLCASSLVGDRGQPQHFGDGTRLSIL.

V is TRBV9 and J is TRBJ1-6, with D perhaps TRBD1 (5 bases). V gave up 3 bases and J gave up 8 bases, with 15 bases separating them. Germline values: CDR1 SGDLS, CDR2 YYNGEE. The CDR3 sequence is 15 residues long. DNA of the CDR3: TGTGCCAGCAGCGCGGGGGGGGGTATCGATTCACCCCTCCACTTT. It is translated as CASSAGGGIDSPLHF.

The chain combines TRBV3-1 (or the pseudogene TRBV3-2) with TRBJ2-1; 7 bases fit TRBD1. Germline trimming cut 0 bases from V and 3 bases from J; bases unmatched to any gene: 5. Germline CDR1 and CDR2: LGHDT and YNNKEL (reference sequence). CDR3 length: 16 residues. The CDR3 DNA reads TGTGCCAGCAGCCAAGATAGAGGGGGCGACTACAATGAGCAGTTCTTC. Protein: CASSQDRGGDYNEQFF.

The chain recombines TRBV5-1 with TRBJ2-1; the D gene is possibly TRBD2 (5 bases). Trimming removed 1 base from V and 8 bases from J, with 13 bases in between. This CDR3 spans 14 amino acids. Germline assignment: CDR1 SGHRS and CDR2 YFSETQ. The chain's CDR3 is CASSLMGVVDEQFF. The CDR3 coding sequence is TGCGCCAGCAGCTTGATGGGAGTGGTAGATGAGCAGTTCTTC. Supplemented by reference TRBV5-1 and TRBJ2-1, the full variable domain reads KAGVTQTPRYLIKTRGQQVTLSCSPISGHRSVSWYQQTPGQGLQFLFEYFSETQRNKGNFPGRFSGRQFSNSRSEMNVSTLELGDSALYLCASSLMGVVDEQFFGPGTRLTVL.

The chain is built from TRBV19 and TRBJ1-5, with TRBD1 identical over 8 bases. Germline V gene sequence: CDR1 LNHDA, CDR2 SQIVND (reference sequence). V trimming: 5 bases; J trimming: 6 bases; junction bases outside the gene matches: 9. CDR3 length: 15 amino acids. DNA of the CDR3: TGTGCCAGTAGTCCAGAGGGACAGGCGCGTCAGCCCCAGCATTTT. Translation gives CASSPEGQARQPQHF.

The chain uses TRBV6-5 and TRBJ1-1, with a tentative D call TRBD1 (5 bases). Germline lookup yields CDR1 MNHEY and CDR2 SVGAGI. V was cut by 11 bases and J by 1 base, with 20 bases left in between. This CDR3 has 15 amino acids. As DNA, the CDR3 is TGTGCCTCTGGGAGGGGCGCGGGACGGAACACTGAAGCTTTCTTT. This codes for CASGRGAGRNTEAFF.

V usage is TRBV28 and J usage is TRBJ2-6; maybe TRBD2 (7 bases). The CDR3 is made up of 15 amino acids. V dropped 7 bases and J dropped 2 bases, with 12 bases sitting between them. Germline V gives CDR1 MDHEN, CDR2 SYDVKM. CDR3 nucleotides: TGTGCCAGCAAGGGGGGGGTCGCTGGGGCCAACGTCCTGACTTTC. Residues: CASKGGVAGANVLTF.

In DNA, the CDR3 is TGTGCCAGCAGCTTAGAGGGAGGCAGCTCCTATAATTCACCCCTCCACTTT. This translates into CASSLEGGSSYNSPLHF. V usage is TRBV7-8 and J usage is TRBJ1-6; D is uncertain. This CDR3 is built from 17 residues. Trimming took 1 base from V and 0 from J, leaving 10 bases between them. Germline-derived CDR1 and CDR2 are SGHVS and FQNEAQ.

This rearrangement joins TRBV5-1 to TRBJ2-3, with 12 nucleotides matching TRBD2. This CDR3 has 14 residues. Germline CDR1 SGHRS, CDR2 YFSETQ. The trim removed 7 bases at V and 3 bases at J, leaving 3 bases unmatched. In DNA form, the CDR3 reads TGCGCCAGCGGAACTAGCGGGAGGACAGATACGCAGTATTTT. This codes for CASGTSGRTDTQYF.

The V and J genes are TRBV29-1 and TRBJ2-7; D unclear. This CDR3 is built from 12 residues. Germline-derived CDR1 and CDR2 are SQVTM and ANQGSEA. With 1 base removed from V and 2 bases from J, the gap between germline ends came to 6 bases. The CDR3 coding sequence is TGCAGCGTTGAAGGGCAGGCCTACGAGCAGTACTTC. Translating it yields CSVEGQAYEQYF.